Below, one TCR beta chain is given with its context. The study ran its PCR with 60 Vbeta and 13 Jbeta primers. Assay: immunoSEQ multiplex PCR; the TCRdb copy retains only in-frame clones and omits some. The data contain about 150,000 clones, roughly 79% of them seen just once; the ten biggest clones take up roughly 0.7%. This specimen comes from a study of cytomegalovirus exposure and HLA in healthy donors. The CDR3 runs to 15 residues. Germline V CDR1 and CDR2: MNHNY, SVGAGI (reference sequence). Trimming removed 5 bases at V and 4 bases at J, with 15 bases between. The sample was PBMCs. This clonotype was obtained from a male donor in good health and CMV-seronegative. The chain joins TRBV6-6 to TRBJ1-3; tentative D call: TRBD1 (5 bases). Written as DNA, the CDR3 is TGTGCCAGCAGTCCAACAGGAGGGGCGGGAAACACCATATATTTT. Its translation is CASSPTGGAGNTIYF.